This T cell receptor (beta chain) is from a study of CD8 T cells in Susac syndrome. After extraction with the RNeasy kit, about 0.5 to 1 ug of the RNA was reverse transcribed using random hexamers. One entry per CDR3 protein, called by TCRdb with MiXCR from the immunoSEQ multiplex PCR reads. The repertoire consists of about 21,000 distinct CDR3 sequences, with 85% to 95% occurring once and the leading ten covering around 0.25%. This clonotype was recorded once. Sequencing of TCR beta was carried out in blood CD8+ and CD4+ T cells. CD8+ and CD4+ T cells were negatively isolated; TEMRA cells were FACS-enriched. What was sequenced was CD8+ T cells from PBMCs. The sequence derives from a human donor in good health.

The CDR3 nucleotides are TGTGCCAGCAGCTCGGGACAGAACTATGGCTACACCTTC. Its protein is CASSSGQNYGYTF. The genes are TRBV9 and TRBJ1-2, with 7 positions matching TRBD1. V lost 4 bases, J lost 2 bases, and 2 bases stayed unmatched. The CDR3 consists of 13 residues. Per germline, CDR1 SGDLS and CDR2 YYNGEE.